These T cell receptor beta chains were read from a single sample in a study of regulatory T cells in long-lasting Graves disease. TCRdb re-analysed the multiplex PCR reads in MiXCR, keeping a single row per CDR3 protein. The sample has roughly 500,000 distinct CDR3 sequences, 20% to 25% seen once; the top ten hold about 6.6%. This specimen was peripheral blood mononuclear cells (PBMCs), taken when the disease was refractory, from a patient treated with antithyroid drugs. The source of these receptors is a female donor with Graves disease. CDR3s include the opening cysteine and the closing phenylalanine or tryptophan. D genes are given only for firm matches. A row's size may be missing; if present it is once, few, many or a size class.

j_gene | v_gene | d_gene | abundance | CDR3nt | CDR3aa
TRBJ2-7 | TRBV6-5 | TRBD2 | . | TGTGCCAGCAGTTACTCGGCCTCGGGAGGGACCTCCTACGAGCAGTACTTC | CASSYSASGGTSYEQYF
TRBJ1-1 | TRBV5-6 | . | few | TGTGCCAGCAGCCCTGGCCCGACAGGTGGGACTGAAGCTTTCTTT | CASSPGPTGGTEAFF
TRBJ1-1 | TRBV6-1 | . | few | TGTGCCAGCAGAACTAGTCCGTGGACTGAAGCTTTCTTT | CASRTSPWTEAFF
TRBJ2-7 | TRBV29-1 | . | . | TGCAGCGTTGTCGGGGGTTCCCTCGGGTACGAGCAGTACTTC | CSVVGGSLGYEQYF
TRBJ1-1 | TRBV5-1 | . | few | TGCGCCAGCAGCTTGTCTCCAGGGCTCGTCTATGAAGCTTTCTTT | CASSLSPGLVYEAFF
TRBJ2-5 | TRBV12-3/TRBV12-4 | TRBD2 | many | TGTGCCAGCAGCTTCGGCGGGGGCCAAGAGACCCAGTACTTC | CASSFGGGQETQYF
TRBJ1-1 | TRBV30 | TRBD1 | many | TGTGCCTGGGACAGGGGACGGAACACTGAAGCTTTCTTT | CAWDRGRNTEAFF
TRBJ2-5 | TRBV5-1 | TRBD2 | . | TGCGCCAGCAGCTCCCCAGGTTCCCCATATCGGACTAGCGGCACTCAACAAGAGACCCAGTACTTC | CASSSPGSPYRTSGTQQETQYF
TRBJ2-7 | TRBV7-2 | . | . | TGTGCCAGCAGCATCAGGGGTAAGGAGCAGTACTTC | CASSIRGKEQYF
TRBJ2-1 | TRBV28 | . | few | TGTGCCAGCAGTAAGGGAAGCTCCTACAATGAGCAGTTCTTC | CASSKGSSYNEQFF
TRBJ2-5 | TRBV7-9 | TRBD1 | few | TGTGCCAGCAGCTTTGACACAGGGGGAGGAGAGACCCAGTACTTC | CASSFDTGGGETQYF
TRBJ1-1 | TRBV3-1 | . | few | TGTGCCAGCAGCCCTCCCCGGGGAGGACCAGCTGAAGCTTTCTTT | CASSPPRGGPAEAFF
TRBJ1-1 | TRBV5-1 | . | many | TGCGCCAGCAGCTTACAACAGGGAGGCACTGAAGCTTTCTTT | CASSLQQGGTEAFF
TRBJ1-1 | TRBV5-1 | TRBD1 | few | TGCGCCAGCAGCTTGCCTGGAGGACAGGAGAACACTGAAGCTTTCTTT | CASSLPGGQENTEAFF
TRBJ1-5 | TRBV6-2/TRBV6-3 | . | few | TGTGCCAGCAGTTACCAGCGGGCGGGCAATCAGCCCCAGCATTTT | CASSYQRAGNQPQHF
TRBJ2-7 | TRBV6-2/TRBV6-3 | . | . | TGTGCCAGCAGTTCTTTCATTGGGTACGAGCAGTACTTC | CASSSFIGYEQYF
TRBJ1-4 | TRBV28 | . | many | TGTGCCAGCAGTTCGCCACAGAGCCCTAATGAAAAACTGTTTTTT | CASSSPQSPNEKLFF
TRBJ2-7 | TRBV30 | TRBD2 | . | TGTGCCTGGAACCGGCTAGCGGGGTCCTACGAGCAGTACTTC | CAWNRLAGSYEQYF
TRBJ2-6 | TRBV5-6 | TRBD1 | few | TGTGCCAGCAACCGGGACAGGGTAACATTTGGGGCCAACGTCCTGACTTTC | CASNRDRVTFGANVLTF
TRBJ1-2 | TRBV9 | . | . | TGTGCCAGCAGCGGTTCGGGCCATACTGGCTACACCTTC | CASSGSGHTGYTF
TRBJ1-2 | TRBV11-2 | . | many | TGTGCCAGCAGCTCGTCGAGGGGGGGGCGCCCGGGGGGCTACACCTTC | CASSSSRGGRPGGYTF
TRBJ2-5 | TRBV7-2 | TRBD1 | few | TGTGCCAGCAGCCTCGGACAGGGTCGGACCCAGTACTTC | CASSLGQGRTQYF
TRBJ2-2 | TRBV15 | . | many | TGTGCCACCAGCTATGTTGGCACCGGGGAGCTGTTTTTT | CATSYVGTGELFF
TRBJ1-1 | TRBV4-2 | . | . | TGTGCCAGCAGCCTTGGGGACTTCACCCAAGCTTTCTTT | CASSLGDFTQAFF
TRBJ1-5 | TRBV9 | . | . | TGTGCCAGCAGAGGCGGGGGGGGCAATCAGCCCCAGCATTTT | CASRGGGGNQPQHF
TRBJ2-3 | TRBV27 | TRBD2 | . | TGTGCCAGCTGGGGGGGGAGCACAGATACGCAGTATTTT | CASWGGSTDTQYF
TRBJ2-7 | TRBV6-1 | TRBD1 | many | TGTGCCAGCACTTCGGGACAGGGATATTACGAAGAGACCGAGCAGTACTTC | CASTSGQGYYEETEQYF
TRBJ1-1 | TRBV19 | . | . | TGTGCCAGTAGTATAGGTGGGGACTTCACTGAAGCTTTCTTT | CASSIGGDFTEAFF
TRBJ1-4 | TRBV3-1 | . | many | TGTGCCAGCAGCCAGGGAGAAATCGATGAAAAACTGTTTTTT | CASSQGEIDEKLFF
TRBJ2-7 | TRBV12-3/TRBV12-4 | TRBD1 | few | TGTGCCAGCAGTTTTTTTGGGACAGGGCCCTACGAGCAGTACTTC | CASSFFGTGPYEQYF
TRBJ1-2 | TRBV20-1 | . | many | TGCAGTGTCGGAGTGGGTAGCGGCTACACCTTC | CSVGVGSGYTF
TRBJ2-1 | TRBV24-1 | . | . | TGTGCCACCAGCGCCGGGGGAGGCAATGAGCAGTTCTTC | CATSAGGGNEQFF
TRBJ2-2 | TRBV29-1 | TRBD1 | few | TGCAGCGGGAGGACAGGGTCGGGCACCGGGGAGCTGTTTTTT | CSGRTGSGTGELFF
TRBJ2-7 | TRBV5-1 | TRBD1 | many | TGCGCCAGCAGCTTGGATTTGGGACAGGGCAGGGAGCAGTACTTC | CASSLDLGQGREQYF
TRBJ1-2 | TRBV7-2 | . | many | TGTGCCAGCAGCTTAAAGTGGTCCACCCCCGGGGCTAACTATGGCTACACCTTC | CASSLKWSTPGANYGYTF
TRBJ1-2 | TRBV10-3 | . | few | TGTGCCATCAGTTCTCGGGGGAATCAGGATGGCTACACCTTC | CAISSRGNQDGYTF
TRBJ2-5 | TRBV5-6 | . | few | TGTGCCAGCAGCTCCCTCGGGTTAGCGGAAGAGACCCAGTACTTC | CASSSLGLAEETQYF
TRBJ1-1 | TRBV24-1 | . | . | TGTGCCCCTAAAGGGGGGAACACTGAAGCTTTCTTT | CAPKGGNTEAFF
TRBJ1-1 | TRBV3-1 | . | many | TGTGCCAGCAGCCAGGCAGGGGCCTGGCCTGCGGAAGCTTTCTTT | CASSQAGAWPAEAFF
TRBJ2-5 | TRBV2 | TRBD2 | many | TGTGCCAGCAGTGAAGCGCTTGGGGGGGGAGAGACCCAGTACTTC | CASSEALGGGETQYF
TRBJ2-4 | TRBV11-2 | . | many | TGTGCCAGCAGCTTAGCCGAGGGGGTGAGGGGCATTCAGTACTTC | CASSLAEGVRGIQYF